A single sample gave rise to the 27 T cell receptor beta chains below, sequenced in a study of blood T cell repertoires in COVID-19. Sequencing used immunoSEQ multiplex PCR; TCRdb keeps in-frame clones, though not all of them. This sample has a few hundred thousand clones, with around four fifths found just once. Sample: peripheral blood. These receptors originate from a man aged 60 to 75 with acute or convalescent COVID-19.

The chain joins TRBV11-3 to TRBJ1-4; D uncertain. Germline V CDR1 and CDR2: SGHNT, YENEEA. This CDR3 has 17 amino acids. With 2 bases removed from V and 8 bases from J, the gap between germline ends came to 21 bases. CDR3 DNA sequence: TGTGCCAGCAGCTTAAGCGGTCTGCCCCAAGGGTGGGAAAAACTGTTTTTT. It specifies CASSLSGLPQGWEKLFF.

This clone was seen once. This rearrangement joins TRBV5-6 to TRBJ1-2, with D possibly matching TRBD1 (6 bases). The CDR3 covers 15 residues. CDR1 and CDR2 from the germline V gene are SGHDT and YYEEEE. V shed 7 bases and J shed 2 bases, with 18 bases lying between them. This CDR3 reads CASSLAGAGNYGYTF. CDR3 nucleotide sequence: TGTGCCAGCTCCCTCGCGGGGGCCGGAAACTATGGCTACACCTTC. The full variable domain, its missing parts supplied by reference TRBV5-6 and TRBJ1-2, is DAGVTQSPTHLIKTRGQQVTLRCSPKSGHDTVSWYQQALGQGPQFIFQYYEEEERQRGNFPDRFSGHQFPNYSSELNVNALLLGDSALYLCASSLAGAGNYGYTFGSGTRLTVV.

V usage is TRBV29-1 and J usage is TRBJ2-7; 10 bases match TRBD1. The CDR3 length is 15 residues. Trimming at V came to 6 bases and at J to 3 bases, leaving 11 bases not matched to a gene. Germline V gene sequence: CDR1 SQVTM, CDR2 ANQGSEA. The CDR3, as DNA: TGCAGCGTAGATGCCGGGACAGGGGACTTCTACGAGCAGTACTTC. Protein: CSVDAGTGDFYEQYF.

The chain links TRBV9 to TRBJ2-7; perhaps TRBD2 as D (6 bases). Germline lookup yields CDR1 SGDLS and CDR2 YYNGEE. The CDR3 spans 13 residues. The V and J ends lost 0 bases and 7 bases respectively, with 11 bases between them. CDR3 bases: TGTGCCAGCAGCGTAGCGGGAGCCGGGGAGCAGTACTTC. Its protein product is CASSVAGAGEQYF.

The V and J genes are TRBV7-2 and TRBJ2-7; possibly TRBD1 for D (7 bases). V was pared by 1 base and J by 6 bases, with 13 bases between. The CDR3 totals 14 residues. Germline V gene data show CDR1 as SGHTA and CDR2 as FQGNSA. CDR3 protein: CASSLVPQGGEQYF. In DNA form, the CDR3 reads TGTGCCAGCAGCTTAGTGCCGCAGGGGGGCGAGCAGTACTTC.

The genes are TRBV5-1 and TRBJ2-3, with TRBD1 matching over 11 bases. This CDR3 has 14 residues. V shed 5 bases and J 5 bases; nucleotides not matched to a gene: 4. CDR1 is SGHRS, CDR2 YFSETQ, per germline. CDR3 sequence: CASSTGTGGDTQYF. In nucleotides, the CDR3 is TGCGCCAGCAGTACCGGGACAGGGGGAGATACGCAGTATTTT.

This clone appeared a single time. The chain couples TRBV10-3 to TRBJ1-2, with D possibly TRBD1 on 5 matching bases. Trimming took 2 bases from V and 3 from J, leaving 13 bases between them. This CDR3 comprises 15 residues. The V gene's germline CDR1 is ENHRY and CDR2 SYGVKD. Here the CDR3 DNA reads TGTGCCATCAGTGAGGGCGGGGGTACGTACTATGGCTACACCTTC. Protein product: CAISEGGGTYYGYTF.

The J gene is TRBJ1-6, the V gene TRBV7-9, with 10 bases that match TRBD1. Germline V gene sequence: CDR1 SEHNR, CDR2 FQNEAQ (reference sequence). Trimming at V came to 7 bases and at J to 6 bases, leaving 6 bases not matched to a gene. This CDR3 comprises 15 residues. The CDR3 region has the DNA TGTGCCAGCACCCCAGGGACAGGGGCTAATTCACCCCTCCACTTT. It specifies CASTPGTGANSPLHF.

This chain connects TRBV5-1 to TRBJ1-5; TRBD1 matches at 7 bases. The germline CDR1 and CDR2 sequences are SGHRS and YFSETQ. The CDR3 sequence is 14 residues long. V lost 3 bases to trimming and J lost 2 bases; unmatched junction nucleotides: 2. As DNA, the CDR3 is TGCGCCAGCAGCTCAACAGGGGGCAATCAGCCCCAGCATTTT. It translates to CASSSTGGNQPQHF.

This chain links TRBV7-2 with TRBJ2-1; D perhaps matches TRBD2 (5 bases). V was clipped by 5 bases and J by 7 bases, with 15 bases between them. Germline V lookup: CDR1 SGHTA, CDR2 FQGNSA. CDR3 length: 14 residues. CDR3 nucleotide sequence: TGTGCCAGCAGCCCCCGGGCCGGGATAAATGAGCAGTTCTTC. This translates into CASSPRAGINEQFF.

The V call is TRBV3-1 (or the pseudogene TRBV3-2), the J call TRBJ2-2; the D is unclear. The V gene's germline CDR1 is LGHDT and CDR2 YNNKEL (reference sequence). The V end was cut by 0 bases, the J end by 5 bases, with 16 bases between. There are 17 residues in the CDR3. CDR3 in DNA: TGTGCCAGCAGCCAAGATGATGGTTCTAGAAGAACCGGGGAGCTGTTTTTT. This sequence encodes CASSQDDGSRRTGELFF.

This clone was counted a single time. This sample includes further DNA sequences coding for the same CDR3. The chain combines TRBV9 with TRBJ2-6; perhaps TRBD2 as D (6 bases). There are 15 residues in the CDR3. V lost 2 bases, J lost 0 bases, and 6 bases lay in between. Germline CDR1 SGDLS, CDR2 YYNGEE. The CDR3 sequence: CASSVGGSGANVLTF. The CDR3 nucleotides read TGTGCCAGCAGCGTGGGGGGCTCTGGGGCCAACGTCCTGACTTTC.

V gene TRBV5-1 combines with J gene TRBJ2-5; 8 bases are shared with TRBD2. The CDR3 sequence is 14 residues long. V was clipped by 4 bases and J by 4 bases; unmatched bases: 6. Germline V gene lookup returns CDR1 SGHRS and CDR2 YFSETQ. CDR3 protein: CASSLLAGIETQYF. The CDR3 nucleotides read TGCGCCAGCAGCCTGTTAGCGGGGATAGAGACCCAGTACTTC.

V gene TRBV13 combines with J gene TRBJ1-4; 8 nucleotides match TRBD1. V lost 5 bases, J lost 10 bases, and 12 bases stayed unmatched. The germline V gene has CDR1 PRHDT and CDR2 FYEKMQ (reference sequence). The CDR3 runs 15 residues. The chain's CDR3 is CASSPFWTGKGKLFF. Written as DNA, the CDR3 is TGTGCCAGCAGCCCATTTTGGACAGGGAAAGGAAAACTGTTTTTT. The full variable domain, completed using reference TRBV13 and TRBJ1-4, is AAGVIQSPRHLIKEKRETATLKCYPIPRHDTVYWYQQGPGQDPQFLISFYEKMQSDKGSIPDRFSAQQFSDYHSELNMSSLELGDSALYFCASSPFWTGKGKLFFGSGTQLSVL.

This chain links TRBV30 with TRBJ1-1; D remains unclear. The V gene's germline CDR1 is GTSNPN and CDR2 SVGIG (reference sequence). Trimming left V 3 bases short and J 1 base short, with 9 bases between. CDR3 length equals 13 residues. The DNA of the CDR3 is TGTGCCTGGAGAGTGCGAAAGAACACTGAAGCTTTCTTT. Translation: CAWRVRKNTEAFF.

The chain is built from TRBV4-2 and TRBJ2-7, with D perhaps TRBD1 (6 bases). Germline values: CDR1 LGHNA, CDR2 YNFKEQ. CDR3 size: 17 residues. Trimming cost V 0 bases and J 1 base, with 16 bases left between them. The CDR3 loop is CASSQESSDSGSYEQYF. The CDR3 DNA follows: TGTGCCAGCAGCCAAGAGTCATCGGACAGTGGGTCCTACGAGCAGTACTTC.

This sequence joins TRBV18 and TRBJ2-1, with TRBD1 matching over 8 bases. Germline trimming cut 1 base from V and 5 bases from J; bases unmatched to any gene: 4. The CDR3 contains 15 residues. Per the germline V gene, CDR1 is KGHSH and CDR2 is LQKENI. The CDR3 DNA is TGTGCCAGCTCACCACGCGACAGGGGACACAATGAGCAGTTCTTC. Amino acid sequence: CASSPRDRGHNEQFF. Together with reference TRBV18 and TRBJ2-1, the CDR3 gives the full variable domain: NAGVMQNPRHLVRRRGQEARLRCSPMKGHSHVYWYRQLPEEGLKFMVYLQKENIIDESGMPKERFSAEFPKEGPSILRIQQVVRGDSAAYFCASSPRDRGHNEQFFGPGTRLTVL.

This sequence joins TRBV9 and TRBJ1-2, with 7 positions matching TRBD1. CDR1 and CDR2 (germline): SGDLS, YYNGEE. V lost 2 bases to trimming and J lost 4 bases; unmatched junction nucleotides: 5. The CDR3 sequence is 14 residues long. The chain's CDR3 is CASSVQGGSYGYTF. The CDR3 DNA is TGTGCCAGCAGCGTTCAGGGGGGCAGCTATGGCTACACCTTC.

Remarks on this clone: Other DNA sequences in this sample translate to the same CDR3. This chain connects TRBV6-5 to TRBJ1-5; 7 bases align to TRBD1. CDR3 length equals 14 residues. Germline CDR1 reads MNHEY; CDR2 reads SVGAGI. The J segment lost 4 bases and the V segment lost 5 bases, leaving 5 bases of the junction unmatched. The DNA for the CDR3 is TGTGCCAGCAGTCCGGACAGGCCAAATCAGCCCCAGCATTTT. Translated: CASSPDRPNQPQHF.

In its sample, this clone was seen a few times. The CDR3 nucleotides read TGTGCCAGCAGCTCTCGTTGGGGGACAGGGGGGACTGATACGCAGTATTTT. As protein: CASSSRWGTGGTDTQYF. V usage is TRBV9 and J usage is TRBJ2-3; TRBD1 matches 11 bases. The J segment lost 6 bases and the V segment lost 4 bases, leaving 13 bases of the junction unmatched. The germline V gene encodes CDR1 SGDLS and CDR2 YYNGEE. The CDR3 has 17 residues.

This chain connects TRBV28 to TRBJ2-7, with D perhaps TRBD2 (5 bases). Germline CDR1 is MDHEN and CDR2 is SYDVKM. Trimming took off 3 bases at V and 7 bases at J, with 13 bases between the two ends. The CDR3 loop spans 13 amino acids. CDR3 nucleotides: TGTGCCAGCAGTTTCGGTCCGTCGGGGGAGCAGTACTTC. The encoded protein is CASSFGPSGEQYF.

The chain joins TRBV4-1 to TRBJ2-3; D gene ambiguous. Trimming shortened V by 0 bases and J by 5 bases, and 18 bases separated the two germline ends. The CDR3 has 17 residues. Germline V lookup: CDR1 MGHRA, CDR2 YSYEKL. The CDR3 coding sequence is TGCGCCAGCAGCCAAGATTCCCAGTTCGCACAGAAAGATACGCAGTATTTT. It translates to CASSQDSQFAQKDTQYF.

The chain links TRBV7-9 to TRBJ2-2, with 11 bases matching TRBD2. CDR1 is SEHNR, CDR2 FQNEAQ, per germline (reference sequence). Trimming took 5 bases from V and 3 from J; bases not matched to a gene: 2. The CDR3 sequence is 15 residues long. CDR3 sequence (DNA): TGTGCCAGCAGCCCGGGACTAGCGGACACCGGGGAGCTGTTTTTT. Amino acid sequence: CASSPGLADTGELFF. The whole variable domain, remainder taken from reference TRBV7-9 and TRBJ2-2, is DTGVSQNPRHKITKRGQNVTFRCDPISEHNRLYWYRQTLGQGPEFLTYFQNEAQLEKSRLLSDRFSAERPKGSFSTLEIQRTEQGDSAMYLCASSPGLADTGELFFGEGSRLTVL.

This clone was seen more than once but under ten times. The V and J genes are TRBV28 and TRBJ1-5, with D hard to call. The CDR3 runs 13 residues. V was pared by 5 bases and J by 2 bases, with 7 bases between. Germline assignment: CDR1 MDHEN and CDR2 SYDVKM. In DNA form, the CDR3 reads TGTGCCAGCAGTCCTCCGGGCAATCAGCCCCAGCATTTT. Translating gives CASSPPGNQPQHF.

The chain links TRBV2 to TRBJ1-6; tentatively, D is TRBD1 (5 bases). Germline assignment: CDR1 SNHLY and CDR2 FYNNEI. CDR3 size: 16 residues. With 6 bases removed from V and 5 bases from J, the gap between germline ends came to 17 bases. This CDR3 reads CASRGALYIDNSPLHF. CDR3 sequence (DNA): TGTGCCAGCAGAGGGGCTTTATATATCGATAATTCACCCCTCCACTTT.

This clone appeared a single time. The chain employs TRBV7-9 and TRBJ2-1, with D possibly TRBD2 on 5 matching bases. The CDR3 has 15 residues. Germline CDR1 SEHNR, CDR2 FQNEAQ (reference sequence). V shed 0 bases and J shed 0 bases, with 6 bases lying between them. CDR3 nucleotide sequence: TGTGCCAGCAGCTTAGCAGGGAGCTCCTACAATGAGCAGTTCTTC. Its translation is CASSLAGSSYNEQFF.

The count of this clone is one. In nucleotides, the CDR3 is TGTGCCAGCAGACCGAGGACTAGCGGGATTCTCCTCAATGAGCAGTTCTTC. Amino acid sequence: CASRPRTSGILLNEQFF. This sequence joins TRBV6-4 and TRBJ2-1; 12 bases agree with TRBD2. This CDR3 is 17 amino acids long. J lost 6 bases, V lost 6 bases, and 12 bases had no gene match. Germline V gene data show CDR1 as MRHNA and CDR2 as SNTAGT.